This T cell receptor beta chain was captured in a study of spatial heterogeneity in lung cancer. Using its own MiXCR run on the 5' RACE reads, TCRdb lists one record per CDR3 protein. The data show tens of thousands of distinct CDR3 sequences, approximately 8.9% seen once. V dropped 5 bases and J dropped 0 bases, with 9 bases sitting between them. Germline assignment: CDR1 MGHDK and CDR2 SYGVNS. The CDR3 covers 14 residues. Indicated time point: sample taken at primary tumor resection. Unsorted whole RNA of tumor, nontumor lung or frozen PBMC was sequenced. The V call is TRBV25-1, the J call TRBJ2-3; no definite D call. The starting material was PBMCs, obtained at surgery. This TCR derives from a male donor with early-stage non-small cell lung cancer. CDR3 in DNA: TGTGCCAGCAGTTTTTCAAGAAGCACAGATACGCAGTATTTT. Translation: CASSFSRSTDTQYF.